This T cell receptor (beta chain) was retrieved from a study of early T cells in non-severe SARS-CoV-2 infection. Study-wide background: Sequencing used unsorted whole-blood bulk RNA, so chains lack pairing.

cDNA molecules, individually, were tagged with unique molecular identifiers. TCRdb processed the 5' RACE reads anew with MiXCR; each CDR3 protein has one entry. The data show 34,000 or so distinct CDR3 sequences, with 8% to 9.5% seen just once and approximately 13% held by the top ten. Study outcomes and limitations: Anti-spike CD8 specificities were favored by VDJdb matching, whose results missed private and CD4 specificities.

The CDR3 covers 15 residues. In germline, CDR1 is SGHRS, CDR2 YFSETQ. V lost 3 bases and J 4 bases, leaving 17 bases between the germline ends. This clonotype was counted many times. Its target is unknown. Sequencing was performed on whole blood. The receptor was isolated from an adult who was a healthcare worker with PCR-confirmed SARS-CoV-2 infection or an uninfected control (not recorded which). The genes are TRBV5-1 and TRBJ2-7; D is tentatively TRBD1 or TRBD2 (5 bases each). The CDR3 is CASSSDGTGAYEQYF. In nucleotides, the CDR3 is TGCGCCAGCAGCTCCGACGGGACGGGTGCTTACGAGCAGTACTTC.